This note documents a single T cell receptor beta chain sequence. Data came from immunoSEQ multiplex PCR; TCRdb stores just in-frame clones and leaves some out. The top ten hold more than 4.5% of the sample, which has fewer than 250,000 clones, approximately 91% seen once. This sample stems from a study of blood T cell repertoires in COVID-19. Study-level background: T cells, B-cell-depleted T cells, or PBMCs supplied cDNA or gDNA.

The germline gives CDR1 SGHTA, CDR2 FQGNSA. Germline trimming cut 4 bases from V and 1 base from J; bases unmatched to any gene: 1. The CDR3 runs to 16 residues. The sequence derives from a woman in her thirties or forties with acute or convalescent COVID-19. The sequencing input was peripheral blood. V usage is TRBV7-2 and J usage is TRBJ2-5, with 15 bases matching TRBD2. The CDR3, as DNA: TGTGCCAGCAGCTGGACTAGCGGGGGGGGCCAAGAGACCCAGTACTTC. It encodes CASSWTSGGGQETQYF.